The T cell receptor beta chain described here comes from a study of blood T cell repertoires in COVID-19. Study at large: Sites across the United States, Italy and Spain contributed samples from acute and convalescent COVID-19.

Germline V gene sequence: CDR1 SEHNR, CDR2 FQNEAQ (reference sequence). The CDR3 has 17 amino acids. V gave up 4 bases and J gave up 4 bases; unmatched junction bases: 14. This table comes from immunoSEQ multiplex PCR, and its TCRdb copy is limited to in-frame clones, with some not included. The sample includes 180,000 or so clones, 89% of them seen just once. This TCR was sampled from a man between 40 and 49 years old with acute or convalescent COVID-19. The rearrangement uses TRBV7-9 and TRBJ2-3; 7 bases are a match to TRBD1. Sequenced input: peripheral blood. CDR3 loop: CASSWDQGVRGPDTQYF. The CDR3 DNA reads as TGTGCCAGCAGCTGGGATCAGGGGGTACGGGGCCCAGATACGCAGTATTTT.